The present entry profiles one T cell receptor (beta chain) with its context. This record comes from a study of cytomegalovirus exposure and HLA in healthy donors. The primer mix had 60 Vbeta and 13 Jbeta primers. Sequencing used immunoSEQ multiplex PCR; TCRdb keeps in-frame clones, though not all of them. The listing contains approximately 40,000 clones. CDR3 length: 14 amino acids. In germline, CDR1 is SEHNR, CDR2 FQNEAQ (reference sequence). Trimming at V came to 6 bases and at J to 7 bases, leaving 10 bases not matched to a gene. The sequence came from a human donor in good health. Specimen: PBMCs. This rearrangement joins TRBV7-9 to TRBJ1-1; 8 nucleotides match TRBD1. CDR3 DNA sequence: TGTGCCAGCAGTCTGACAGGGGCAGGGAGTGAAGCTTTCTTT. Protein product: CASSLTGAGSEAFF.